The clone carrying this T cell receptor (beta chain) occurred a few times. Its antigen is as yet unknown. 60 Vbeta and 13 Jbeta primers were used in PCR. Authors' methods: Tens of millions of unique TCR beta chains, 9.5 million to 11 million of them shared, were counted by a later analysis. Clones were sequenced by immunoSEQ multiplex PCR, and TCRdb holds only the in-frame ones, with some missing. The DNA gave D and trimming, while V, J and clone size come from that table. The table includes over 70,000 clones, about 80% detected once. The source of the sample is a study of cytomegalovirus exposure and HLA in healthy donors. Background on the study: Counted in an early data release were approximately 85 million unique TCRs from HLA-typed donors. Study observations and caveats: The analysis excluded some indistinguishable V segments, including TRBV6-2 and TRBV6-3. TCR association rates varied by HLA locus in a later analysis, with DRB1 highest and HLA-C lowest.

Per the germline V gene, CDR1 is SEHNR and CDR2 is FQNEAQ (reference sequence). The CDR3 length is 17 residues. V gave up 6 bases and J gave up 0 bases; unmatched junction bases: 11. Sample: PBMCs. The TCR was taken from a man over 45 in good health and CMV-seropositive. The V and J genes are TRBV7-9 and TRBJ1-5, with TRBD1 matching over 7 bases. The CDR3 loop reads CASSSGQDFYSNQPQHF. CDR3 nucleotides: TGTGCCAGCAGTTCTGGACAGGACTTTTATAGCAATCAGCCCCAGCATTTT.